This T cell receptor (beta chain) was recorded in a study of blood T cell repertoires in COVID-19. On the study more broadly: PBMCs, B-cell-depleted T cells, or T cells provided the cDNA or gDNA that made up the material.

In the source study's methods: Amplification from reference gene primers served as the basis for estimated nucleated cell counts. Sequenced by immunoSEQ multiplex PCR; TCRdb stores in-frame clones only, minus some. V and J calls and clone size are copied from that table; D and trimming were computed from the DNA. The data hold some 70,000 clones, with roughly 90% observed a single time. The sequence came from a young man with acute or convalescent COVID-19. The sequencing sample was made of peripheral blood.

Written as DNA, the CDR3 is TGTGCCAGCAGCTTAGAACCCGGGACAGGGTACGAGCAGTACTTC. As protein: CASSLEPGTGYEQYF. The V and J genes are TRBV7-2 and TRBJ2-7, with TRBD1 identical over 9 bases. Trimming at V came to 1 base and at J to 4 bases, leaving 5 bases not matched to a gene. In germline, CDR1 is SGHTA, CDR2 FQGNSA. This CDR3 spans 15 amino acids.